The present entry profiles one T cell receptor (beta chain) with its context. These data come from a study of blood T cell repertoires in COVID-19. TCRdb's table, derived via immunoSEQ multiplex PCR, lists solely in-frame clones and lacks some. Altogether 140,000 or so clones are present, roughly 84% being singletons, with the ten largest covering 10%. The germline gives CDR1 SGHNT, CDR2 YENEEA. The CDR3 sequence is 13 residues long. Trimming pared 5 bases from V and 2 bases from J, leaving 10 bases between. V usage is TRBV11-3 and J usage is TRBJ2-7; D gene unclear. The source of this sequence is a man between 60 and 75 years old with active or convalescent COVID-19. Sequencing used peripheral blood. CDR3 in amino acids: CASSPSRTYEQYV. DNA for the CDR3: TGTGCCAGCAGCCCGTCCAGGACCTACGAGCAGTACGTC.